This T cell receptor (beta chain) was retrieved from a study of blood T cell repertoires in COVID-19 (dated by TCRdb to the early 2020s). Background on the whole study: Samples covering the acute and convalescent phases of COVID-19 were provided by collaborators in the United States, Italy and Spain. The prospective study material was composed of cDNA or gDNA derived from T cells, B-cell-depleted T cells, or PBMCs. The dataset comprised deeply sampled blood TCRbeta repertoires from subjects exposed to, actively infected with, or recovered from COVID-19. The repertoires were made available in a free public database intended to serve as a resource for research on the immune response to SARS-CoV-2. Samples were obtained from the ongoing ImmuneRACE study (first 160 participants) and from some 1,300 subjects provided by 6 global collaborators. Nearly every sample came with metadata listing a de-identified subject ID, COVID-19 status, age in years and sex. Where available, HLA class I and class II types were taken from metadata supplied by the sample provider and were not determined by assay-based typing.

Results and caveats for the whole study, not just this receptor: The quantity of clinical and demographic metadata differed by source and by participant and was supplied without curation.

From its cysteine to its phenylalanine, the CDR3 spans 13 amino acids. The sequence is cut down to CDR3 DNA, 39 bases in frame from base 1. V lost 4 bases and J lost 1 base; the stretch between them is 7 bases long. In the germline V gene, CDR1 corresponds to SNHLY and CDR2 to FYNNEI. Whole blood was collected in K2EDTA tubes by collaborating institutions according to the institutions' own protocols. For TCRbeta analysis, collaborators shipped samples in one of three forms: frozen whole blood, isolated PBMCs, or DNA extracted from either of those sample types. Comments on this clone: Its antigen remains undetermined. No base qualities exist here, and no much larger clone lies one base off it.

TCRbeta CDR3 regions were amplified from genomic DNA by means of the immunoSEQ Assay, a bias-controlled multiplex PCR. In the authors' own workflow: Nucleated cell counts per sample were estimated from amplification of reference gene primers within the assay. Sequence reads were collapsed and filtered to measure the absolute abundance of every unique TCRbeta CDR3 rearrangement. For each sample, productive Simpson clonality was calculated by taking the square root of Simpson's diversity index across productive rearrangements. TCRdb holds this immuneACCESS table with in-frame rearrangements only. Some clones are missing; in checked studies, unresolved V genes explain under half, and the rest has no known cause. For V, J and clone size, that table is used; D and trimming come from the DNA. Across this sample there are a few hundred thousand clones, with approximately 89% seen only once. The ten largest clones take up approximately 12% of the sample.

The specimen sequenced was peripheral blood. The sequence came from a woman aged 55-69 years with acute or convalescent COVID-19. The sequence is built from TRBV2 and TRBJ2-5; TRBD2 is possibly the D segment (5 matching bases). The DNA reads as follows: TGTGCCAGCAGTGTTAGCGTCCAAGAGACCCAGTACTTC. Its product reads: CASSVSVQETQYF.